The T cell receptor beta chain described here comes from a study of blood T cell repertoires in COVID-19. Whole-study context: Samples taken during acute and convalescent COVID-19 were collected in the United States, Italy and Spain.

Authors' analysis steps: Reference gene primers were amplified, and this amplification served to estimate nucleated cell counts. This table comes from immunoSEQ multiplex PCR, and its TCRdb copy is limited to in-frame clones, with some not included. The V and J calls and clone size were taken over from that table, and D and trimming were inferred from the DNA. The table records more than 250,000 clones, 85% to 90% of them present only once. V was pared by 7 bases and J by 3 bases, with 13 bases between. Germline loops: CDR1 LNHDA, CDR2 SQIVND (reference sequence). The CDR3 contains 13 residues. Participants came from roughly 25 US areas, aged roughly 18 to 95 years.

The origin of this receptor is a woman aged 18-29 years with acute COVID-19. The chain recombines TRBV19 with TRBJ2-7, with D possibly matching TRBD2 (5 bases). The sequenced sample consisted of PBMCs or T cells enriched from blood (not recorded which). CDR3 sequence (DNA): TGTGCCAGTATGGGCGGACTCCACTACGAGCAGTACTTC. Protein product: CASMGGLHYEQYF.